This T cell receptor (beta chain) was retrieved from a study of post-analysis software for immune sequencing data. About the study: Recorded disease courses covered relapsing-remitting, secondary progressive and progressive-relapsing multiple sclerosis. Some patients had no subtype annotation. Study observations and caveats: Relative to controls, patients had several TRBV segments at higher frequency, with TRBV5-6, TRBV5-1 and TRBV20-1 among these.

On this clonotype: Its antigen is currently unknown.

Carried by the TCR beta cDNA libraries were unique molecular identifiers. TCRdb itself ran the PCR reads through MiXCR, one entry per CDR3 protein. This table holds about 540,000 distinct CDR3 sequences, around 36% found once. The ends were cut back, 7 bases at V and 2 bases at J, with 9 bases in the middle. The CDR3 is made up of 12 amino acids. CDR1 and CDR2 from the germline V gene are SGHVS and FQNEAQ. The chain has TRBV7-8 and TRBJ2-7; D is unclear. The receptor was isolated from a girl aged 2-17 years with multiple sclerosis. The sequenced material came from blood. This CDR3 reads CASMKRAYEQYF. CDR3 bases: TGTGCCAGCATGAAACGGGCCTACGAGCAGTACTTC. Together with reference TRBV7-8 and TRBJ2-7, the CDR3 gives the full variable domain: GAGVSQSPRYKVAKRGQDVALRCDPISGHVSLFWYQQALGQGPEFLTYFQNEAQLDKSGLPSDRFFAERPEGSVSTLKIQRTQQEDSAVYLCASMKRAYEQYFGPGTRLTVT.